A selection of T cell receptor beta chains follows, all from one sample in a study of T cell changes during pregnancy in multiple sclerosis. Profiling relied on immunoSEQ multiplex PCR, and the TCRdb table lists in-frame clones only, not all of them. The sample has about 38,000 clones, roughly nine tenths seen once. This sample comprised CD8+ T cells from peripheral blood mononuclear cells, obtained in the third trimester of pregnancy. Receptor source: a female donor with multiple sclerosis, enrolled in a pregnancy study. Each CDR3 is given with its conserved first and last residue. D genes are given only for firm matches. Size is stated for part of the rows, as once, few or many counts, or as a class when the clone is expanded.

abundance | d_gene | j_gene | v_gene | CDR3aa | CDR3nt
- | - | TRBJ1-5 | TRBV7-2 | CASSMAGAGNQPQHF | TGTGCCAGCAGCATGGCGGGGGCCGGCAATCAGCCCCAGCATTTT
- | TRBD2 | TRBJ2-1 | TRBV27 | CASSSRTSGNEQFF | TGTGCCAGCAGTTCCCGGACTAGCGGCAATGAGCAGTTCTTC
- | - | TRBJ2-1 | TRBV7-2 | CASSLISGVGDEQFF | TGTGCCAGCAGCTTAATCAGCGGTGTTGGAGATGAGCAGTTCTTC
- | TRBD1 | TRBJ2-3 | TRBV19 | CASSISGGNLDTQYF | TGTGCCAGTAGTATTTCAGGGGGTAATTTGGATACGCAGTATTTT
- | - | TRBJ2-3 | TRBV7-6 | CASSLGREADTQYF | TGTGCCAGCAGCTTAGGCAGGGAGGCAGATACGCAGTATTTT
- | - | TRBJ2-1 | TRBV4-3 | CASSQDRAGNGPYNEQFF | TGCGCCAGCAGCCAAGATAGGGCAGGGAACGGACCTTACAATGAGCAGTTCTTC
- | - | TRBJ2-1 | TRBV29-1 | CSVGVGEGYNEQFF | TGCAGCGTTGGGGTGGGAGAAGGTTACAATGAGCAGTTCTTC
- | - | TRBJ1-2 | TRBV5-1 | CASSLGRGDGYTF | TGCGCCAGCAGCTTGGGCAGGGGAGATGGCTACACCTTC
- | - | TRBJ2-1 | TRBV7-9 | CASSLTGSGLNNEQFF | TGTGCCAGCAGCCTAACGGGATCAGGACTAAACAATGAGCAGTTCTTC
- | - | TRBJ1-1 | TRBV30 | CAWRLGKTEAFF | TGTGCCTGGAGGCTCGGTAAAACTGAAGCTTTCTTT
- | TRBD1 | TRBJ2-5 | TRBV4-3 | CASSQEIMGQGAEETQYF | TGCGCCAGCAGCCAAGAGATTATGGGACAGGGGGCGGAAGAGACCCAGTACTTC
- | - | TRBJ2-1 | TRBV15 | CATSRFDSVSYNEQFF | TGTGCCACCAGCAGATTCGATAGCGTATCCTACAATGAGCAGTTCTTC
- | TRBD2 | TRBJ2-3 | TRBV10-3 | CATTKGAGGGDTQYF | TGTGCCACCACAAAAGGAGCGGGAGGGGGAGATACGCAGTATTTT
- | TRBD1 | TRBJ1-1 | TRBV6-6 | CASSTGQGEAFF | TGTGCCAGCAGTACCGGACAGGGGGAAGCTTTCTTT
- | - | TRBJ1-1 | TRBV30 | CAWSVERETTEAFF | TGTGCCTGGAGTGTAGAACGGGAGACCACTGAAGCTTTCTTT
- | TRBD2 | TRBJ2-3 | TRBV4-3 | CASSQDTPSGSTDTQYF | TGCGCCAGCAGCCAAGATACTCCTAGCGGAAGCACAGATACGCAGTATTTT
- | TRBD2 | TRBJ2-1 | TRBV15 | CATSREVFEGLAAEQFF | TGTGCCACCAGCAGAGAGGTTTTTGAGGGACTAGCGGCTGAGCAGTTCTTC
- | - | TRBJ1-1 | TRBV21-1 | CASSPSRGPGVAEAFF | TGTGCCAGCAGCCCTTCGAGGGGGCCGGGGGTCGCTGAAGCTTTCTTT
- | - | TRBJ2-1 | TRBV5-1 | CASSLAFEGDEQFF | TGCGCCAGCAGCTTGGCCTTTGAGGGGGATGAGCAGTTCTTC
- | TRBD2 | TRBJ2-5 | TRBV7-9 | CASSEAGGGETQYF | TGTGCCAGCTCCGAGGCGGGGGGCGGTGAGACCCAGTACTTC
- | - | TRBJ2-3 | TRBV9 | CASSAWDTGDTQYF | TGTGCCAGCAGCGCATGGGACACAGGAGATACGCAGTATTTT
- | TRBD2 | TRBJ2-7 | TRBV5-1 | CASSLAGLAADEQYF | TGCGCCAGCAGCTTGGCCGGACTAGCGGCGGACGAGCAGTACTTC
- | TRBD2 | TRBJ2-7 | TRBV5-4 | CASSPPEREGLEQYF | TGTGCCAGCAGCCCTCCTGAGCGGGAGGGCCTCGAGCAGTACTTC
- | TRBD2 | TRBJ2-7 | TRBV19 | CASSLTSGTYEQYF | TGTGCCAGTAGCCTGACTAGCGGTACCTACGAGCAGTACTTC
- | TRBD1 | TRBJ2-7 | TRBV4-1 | CASSQDPDRDYEQYF | TGCGCCAGCAGCCAAGACCCAGACAGGGACTACGAGCAGTACTTC
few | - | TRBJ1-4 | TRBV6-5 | CASSGRENEKLFF | TGTGCCAGCAGTGGACGGGAAAATGAAAAACTGTTTTTT
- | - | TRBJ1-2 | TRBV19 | CASSMGRNYYGYTF | TGTGCCAGTAGTATGGGCAGAAACTACTATGGCTACACCTTC
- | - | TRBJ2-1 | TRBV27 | CASRSELVYNEQFF | TGTGCCAGCAGATCCGAACTAGTATACAATGAGCAGTTCTTC
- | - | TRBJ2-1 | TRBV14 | CASSPRLGSYNEQFF | TGTGCCAGCAGCCCCCGACTAGGGTCCTACAATGAGCAGTTCTTC
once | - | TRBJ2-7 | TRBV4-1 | CASSQDDRGSYEQYF | TGCGCCAGCAGCCAAGATGATAGGGGCTCCTACGAGCAGTACTTC
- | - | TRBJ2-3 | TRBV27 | CASSEQGPLTDTQYF | TGTGCCAGCAGTGAACAGGGACCTCTCACAGATACGCAGTATTTT
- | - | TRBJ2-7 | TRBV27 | CASSHSGAAYEQYF | TGTGCCAGCAGCCACTCCGGAGCGGCTTACGAGCAGTACTTC
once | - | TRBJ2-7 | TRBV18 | CASSPRQTYEQYF | TGTGCCAGCTCACCACGACAGACCTACGAGCAGTACTTC
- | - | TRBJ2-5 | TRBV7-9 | CASSDSLRETQYF | TGTGCCAGCAGCGACAGTTTACGGGAGACCCAGTACTTC
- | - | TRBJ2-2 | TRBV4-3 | CASSQGGGAGTGELFF | TGCGCCAGCAGCCAAGGAGGAGGGGCGGGCACCGGGGAGCTGTTTTTT
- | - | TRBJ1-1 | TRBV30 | CAWSPTGTEAFF | TGTGCCTGGAGCCCTACAGGGACTGAAGCTTTCTTT
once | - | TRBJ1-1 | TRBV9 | CASSVDGGFNTEAFF | TGTGCCAGCAGCGTAGATGGGGGGTTTAACACTGAAGCTTTCTTT
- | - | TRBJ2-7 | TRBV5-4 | CASSLVSGATYEQYF | TGTGCCAGCAGCTTGGTTTCAGGGGCCACCTACGAGCAGTACTTC
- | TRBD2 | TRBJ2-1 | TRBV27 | CASSSSGNEQFF | TGTGCCAGCAGTTCTAGCGGAAATGAGCAGTTCTTC
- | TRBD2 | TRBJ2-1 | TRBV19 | CASTDHGGGNEQFF | TGTGCCAGTACCGATCATGGGGGGGGTAATGAGCAGTTCTTC
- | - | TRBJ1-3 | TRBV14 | CASSQGHASGGNTIYF | TGTGCCAGCAGCCAAGGACACGCGTCCGGTGGAAACACCATATATTTT
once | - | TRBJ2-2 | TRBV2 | CASSEAGDDTGELFF | TGTGCCAGCAGTGAAGCGGGAGATGACACCGGGGAGCTGTTTTTT
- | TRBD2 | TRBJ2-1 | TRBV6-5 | CASSWGGYNEQFF | TGTGCCAGCAGCTGGGGGGGATACAATGAGCAGTTCTTC
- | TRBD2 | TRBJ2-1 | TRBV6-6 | CASSYRGLPIYNEQFF | TGTGCCAGCAGTTACAGGGGACTACCTATCTACAATGAGCAGTTCTTC
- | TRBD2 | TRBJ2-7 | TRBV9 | CASSDPSGISGYEQYF | TGTGCCAGCAGCGATCCTAGCGGGATAAGCGGGTACGAGCAGTACTTC
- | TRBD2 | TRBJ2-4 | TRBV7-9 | CASSLGLAGVAGNIQYF | TGTGCCAGCAGCTTGGGACTAGCGGGAGTTGCGGGGAACATTCAGTACTTC
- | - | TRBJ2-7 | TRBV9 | CASSTGGGRGYEQYF | TGTGCCAGCAGCACCGGGGGCGGGAGAGGGTACGAGCAGTACTTC
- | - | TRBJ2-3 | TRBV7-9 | CASSLLEPTPDTDTQYF | TGTGCCAGCAGCTTATTAGAGCCGACACCAGACACAGATACGCAGTATTTT
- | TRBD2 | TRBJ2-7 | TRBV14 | CASSHQLAGEIEQYF | TGTGCCAGCAGCCACCAACTAGCGGGAGAGATCGAGCAGTACTTC
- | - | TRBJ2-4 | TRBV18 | CASSPEGLAFQNIQYF | TGTGCCAGCTCACCGGAGGGTCTTGCTTTCCAAAACATTCAGTACTTC
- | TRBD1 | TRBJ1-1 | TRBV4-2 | CASSQGIRTGAEAFF | TGTGCCAGCAGCCAAGGTATTCGGACAGGGGCTGAAGCTTTCTTT
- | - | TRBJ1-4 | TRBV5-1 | CASREEATNEKLFF | TGCGCCAGCAGAGAGGAGGCAACTAATGAAAAACTGTTTTTT
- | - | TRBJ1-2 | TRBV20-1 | CSASDYGYTF | TGCAGTGCTTCAGACTATGGCTACACCTTC
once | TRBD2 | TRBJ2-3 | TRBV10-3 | CAISVGLAGSVEDTQYF | TGTGCCATCAGTGTGGGACTAGCGGGATCGGTTGAAGATACGCAGTATTTT